This entry is about one T cell receptor (beta chain). Its antigen is currently unknown. A CD45RO-CCR7+CD27+CD95- phenotype identified naive CD8+ T cells. Germline lookup yields CDR1 SGHVS and CDR2 FNYEAQ. This CDR3 is built from 16 residues. This entry is derived from a study of CXCR3-negative and CXCR3-positive naive CD8 T cells. Study findings and constraints: Post-cryopreservation CXCR3 expression was partly diminished, and the bulk of assays employed fresh PBMCs.

The libraries of TRB cDNA were constructed through 5' RACE using UMI labels. TCRdb reprocessed the 5' RACE reads and keeps a single row for each CDR3 protein, giving no DNA. The sample holds around 90,000 distinct CDR3 sequences. This rearrangement joins TRBV7-6 to TRBJ2-7; the D gene TCRdb calls, TRBD1, cannot be checked with no DNA. Sequenced: naive CXCR3- CD8+ T cells from blood. Subset reported: CD45RO-CCR7+CD27+CD95- naive CD8+ T cells lacking CXCR3 (TNR3-). The TCR sequence derives from a human donor in good health. Some clones in this sample may be carry-over from other donors' samples. The CDR3 reads CASSHGQDGVSYEQYF.